The sequence of this T cell receptor (beta chain) was determined in a study of blood T cell repertoires in COVID-19. Across the study: COVID-19 samples collected from the United States, Italy and Spain covered acute and convalescent phases. PBMCs, B-cell-depleted T cells, or T cells were the source of the cDNA or gDNA that made up the material.

V lost 3 bases, J lost 5 bases, and 15 bases lay in between. The CDR3 is 16 amino acids. Germline CDR1 is SGHKS and CDR2 is YYEKEE (reference sequence). Original methodology: Amplifying reference gene primers gave estimates of nucleated cell counts. TCRdb keeps only in-frame clones here, not all; method: immunoSEQ multiplex PCR. V, J and clone size were drawn from that table, and D and trimming were deduced from the DNA. The table shows 300,000 or so clones, with around 86% occurring only once. Participants were aged roughly 18 to 90 years, lived in under 25 US areas, and enrolled virtually. This clone was seen more than once but under ten times.

This chain connects TRBV5-5 to TRBJ1-6; maybe TRBD1 (5 bases). Sequencing input: PBMCs or T cells enriched from blood (not recorded which). This receptor was taken from a woman aged 18-35 years who had recovered from COVID-19. The CDR3 here is CASSSSPGGDNSPLHF. The CDR3 region has the DNA TGTGCCAGCAGCTCTTCCCCGGGGGGGGATAATTCACCCCTCCACTTT. The full variable domain, rest sourced from reference TRBV5-5 and TRBJ1-6, is DAGVTQSPTHLIKTRGQQVTLRCSPISGHKSVSWYQQVLGQGPQFIFQYYEKEERGRGNFPDRFSARQFPNYSSELNVNALLLGDSALYLCASSSSPGGDNSPLHFGNGTRLTVT.